Reported below is one TCR beta chain. The germline V and J ends were trimmed by 7 bases and 0 bases, with 15 bases remaining between them. Germline V gene data show CDR1 as SQVTM and CDR2 as ANQGSEA. This CDR3 has 14 residues. Documented treatment: preoperative locoregional IRX-2 cytokine immunotherapy. Samples came from a phase Ib trial of preoperative locoregional IRX-2 cytokine immunotherapy. The data are from a study of preoperative IRX-2 immunotherapy in early breast cancer. The protocol was immunoSEQ multiplex PCR, while the TCRdb copy is restricted to in-frame clones and leaves out a portion. The sample lists about 98,000 clones, roughly 85% occurring once.

This sequence originates from a human donor with breast cancer. The sample in question was tumor tissue, obtained after IRX-2 immunotherapy. This sequence joins TRBV29-1 and TRBJ1-1; D call uncertain. CDR3 nucleotide sequence: TGCAGCGCAATTTGGACCGGATTGAACACTGAAGCTTTCTTT. Translated, it gives CSAIWTGLNTEAFF.